The rows below give T cell receptor gamma chains drawn from one sample of a study of Vγ9Vδ2 T cells in congenital toxoplasmosis. TCRdb redid clone calling on the reads using CATT. This sample has around 160 gamma-chain clones and no singletons, with 68% in the ten largest. The specimen was gamma-delta T cells from blood. Source of these receptors: a child younger than 10 born to a mother with Toxoplasma gondii infection during pregnancy, either congenitally infected or uninfected (not recorded which). The conserved cysteine and the conserved F or W are not part of the CDR3 here. Fields, in order: J gene, V gene, CDR3 protein.

j_gene: TRGJ1/TRGJ2
v_gene: TRGV9
CDR3aa: ALWEEKKL

j_gene: TRGJ1/TRGJ2
v_gene: TRGV4
CDR3aa: ATWDGPDYYKKL

j_gene: TRGJP
v_gene: TRGV9
CDR3aa: ALWEVRGLGKKIKV

j_gene: TRGJ1/TRGJ2
v_gene: TRGV8
CDR3aa: ATWDTHYYKKL